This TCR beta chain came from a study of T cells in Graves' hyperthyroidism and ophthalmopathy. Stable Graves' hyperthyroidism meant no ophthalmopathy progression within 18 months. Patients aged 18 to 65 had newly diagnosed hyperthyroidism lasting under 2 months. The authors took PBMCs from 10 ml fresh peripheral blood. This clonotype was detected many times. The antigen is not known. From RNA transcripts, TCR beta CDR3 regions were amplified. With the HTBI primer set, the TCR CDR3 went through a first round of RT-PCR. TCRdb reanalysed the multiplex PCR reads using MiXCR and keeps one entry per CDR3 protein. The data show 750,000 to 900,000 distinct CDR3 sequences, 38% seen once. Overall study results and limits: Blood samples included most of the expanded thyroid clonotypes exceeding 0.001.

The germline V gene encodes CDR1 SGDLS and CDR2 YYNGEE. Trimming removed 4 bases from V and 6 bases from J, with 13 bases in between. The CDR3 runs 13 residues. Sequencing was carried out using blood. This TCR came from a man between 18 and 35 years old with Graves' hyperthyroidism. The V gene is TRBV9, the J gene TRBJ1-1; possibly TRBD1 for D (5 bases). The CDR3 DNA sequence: TGTGCCAGCAGCTCTCAAGTGGGGGCTGAAGCTTTCTTT. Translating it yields CASSSQVGAEAFF.